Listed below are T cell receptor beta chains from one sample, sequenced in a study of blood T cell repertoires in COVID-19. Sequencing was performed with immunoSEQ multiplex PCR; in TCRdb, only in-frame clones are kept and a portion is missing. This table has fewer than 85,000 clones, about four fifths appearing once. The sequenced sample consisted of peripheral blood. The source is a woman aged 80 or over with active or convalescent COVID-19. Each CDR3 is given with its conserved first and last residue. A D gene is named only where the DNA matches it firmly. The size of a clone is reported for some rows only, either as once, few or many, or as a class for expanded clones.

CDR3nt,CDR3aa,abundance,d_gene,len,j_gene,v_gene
TGCAGTGCTAGCAACATCTACGAGCAGTACTTC,CSASNIYEQYF,-,-,11,TRBJ2-7,TRBV20-1
TGTGCCAGCAGAAGAGGGCTCGATGAAAAACTGTTTTTT,CASRRGLDEKLFF,once,-,13,TRBJ1-4,TRBV7-9
TGTGCCAGCCGGGACAGGGGGCGCGCGATAGGCGAGCAGTACTTC,CASRDRGRAIGEQYF,-,TRBD1,15,TRBJ2-7,TRBV7-8
TGTGCCAGCAGCTTAGACGGGAGTAGCACAGATACGCAGTATTTT,CASSLDGSSTDTQYF,-,-,15,TRBJ2-3,TRBV7-2
TGCGCCAGCAGCCAGTCACAGAATCAGCCCCAGCATTTT,CASSQSQNQPQHF,-,-,13,TRBJ1-5,TRBV4-1
TGTGCCAGCAGGCTGGACAGGGAGGGCACTGAAGCTTTCTTT,CASRLDREGTEAFF,few,TRBD1,14,TRBJ1-1,TRBV2
TGTGCCAGCAGTTACTCCGGGACAGGGCACTACAATGAGCAGTTCTTC,CASSYSGTGHYNEQFF,-,TRBD1,16,TRBJ2-1,TRBV6-5
TGTGCCAGCAGCGTAGGGACAGGGAGGAATGAAAAACTGTTTTTT,CASSVGTGRNEKLFF,few,TRBD1,15,TRBJ1-4,TRBV9
TGTGCCAGCAGTGAAGCAATCGACAGAGGGGACTCGAACACTGAAGCTTTCTTT,CASSEAIDRGDSNTEAFF,once,-,18,TRBJ1-1,TRBV6-1
TGTGCCAGCACGGGGACAGCGTCGGGTGAAAAACTGTTTTTT,CASTGTASGEKLFF,-,TRBD1,14,TRBJ1-4,TRBV11-1
TGTGCCAGCACCATCGACATTACTGGGTCACCCCTCCACTTT,CASTIDITGSPLHF,-,-,14,TRBJ1-6,TRBV28